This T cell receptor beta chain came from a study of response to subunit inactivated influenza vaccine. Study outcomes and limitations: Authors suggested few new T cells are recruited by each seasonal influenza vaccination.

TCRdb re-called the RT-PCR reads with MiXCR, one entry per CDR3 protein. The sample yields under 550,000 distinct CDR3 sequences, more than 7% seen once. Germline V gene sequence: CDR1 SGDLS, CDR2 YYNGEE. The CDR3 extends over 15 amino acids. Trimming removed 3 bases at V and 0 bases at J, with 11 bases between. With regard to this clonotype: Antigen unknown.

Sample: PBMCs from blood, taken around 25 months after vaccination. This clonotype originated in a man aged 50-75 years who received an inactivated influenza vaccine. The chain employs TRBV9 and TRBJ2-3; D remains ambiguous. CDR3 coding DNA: TGTGCCAGCAGCGCCCAGGTCGATAGCACAGATACGCAGTATTTT. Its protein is CASSAQVDSTDTQYF. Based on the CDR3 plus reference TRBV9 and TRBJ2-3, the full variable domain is DSGVTQTPKHLITATGQRVTLRCSPRSGDLSVYWYQQSLDQGLQFLIQYYNGEERAKGNILERFSAQQFPDLHSELNLSSLELGDSALYFCASSAQVDSTDTQYFGPGTRLTVL.